The present TCR beta chain was sequenced within a study of cytomegalovirus exposure and HLA in healthy donors. Whole-study findings and limits: Clonal expansion, a later analysis showed, was greater in HLA-associated TCR beta chains than in equally common others. Later analysis demonstrated an association between a missense DCLRE1C variant and TCR beta V- and J-gene trimming. A few chains linked to CMV were shown in vitro to be specific for CMV antigens. Listed as cytomegalovirus-associated were 150 to 200 TCR beta chains.

Per the germline V gene, CDR1 is MNHEY and CDR2 is SVGAGI. V was clipped by 0 bases and J by 7 bases, with 9 bases between them. The CDR3 totals 14 residues. Of note for this clone: What it recognizes is unknown.

60 Vbeta and 13 Jbeta primers were used in PCR. Sequencing used immunoSEQ multiplex PCR; TCRdb keeps in-frame clones, though not all of them. This table holds some 150,000 clones, about 80% found once. This sequence was found in a man aged 25-40 years in good health and CMV-seropositive. Material for sequencing was PBMCs. The chain has TRBV6-5 and TRBJ1-4, with no clear D. CDR3 nucleotides: TGTGCCAGCAGTTACTCGATCCAGGCTGAAAAACTGTTTTTT. Translating it yields CASSYSIQAEKLFF.